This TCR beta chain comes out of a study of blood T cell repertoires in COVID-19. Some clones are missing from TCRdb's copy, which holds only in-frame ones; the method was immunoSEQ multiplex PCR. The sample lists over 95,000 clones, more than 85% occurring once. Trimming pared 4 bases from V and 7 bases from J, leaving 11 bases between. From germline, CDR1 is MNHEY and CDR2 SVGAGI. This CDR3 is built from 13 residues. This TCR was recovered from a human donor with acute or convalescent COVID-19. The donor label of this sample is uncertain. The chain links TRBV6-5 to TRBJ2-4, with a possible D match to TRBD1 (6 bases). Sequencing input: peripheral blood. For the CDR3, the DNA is TGTGCCAGCAGTTTGGACAGTGGGAACATTCAGTACTTC. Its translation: CASSLDSGNIQYF.